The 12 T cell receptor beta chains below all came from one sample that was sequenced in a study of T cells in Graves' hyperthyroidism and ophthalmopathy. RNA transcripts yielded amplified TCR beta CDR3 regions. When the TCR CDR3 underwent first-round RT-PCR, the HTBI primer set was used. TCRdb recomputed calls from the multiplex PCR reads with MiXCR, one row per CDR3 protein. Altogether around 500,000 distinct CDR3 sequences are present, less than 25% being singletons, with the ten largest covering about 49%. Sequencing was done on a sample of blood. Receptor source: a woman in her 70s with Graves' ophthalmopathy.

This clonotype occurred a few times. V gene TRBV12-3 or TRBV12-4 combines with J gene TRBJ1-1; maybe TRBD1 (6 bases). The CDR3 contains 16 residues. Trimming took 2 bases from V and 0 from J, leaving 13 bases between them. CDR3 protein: CASSLTGGPMNTEAFF. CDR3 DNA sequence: TGTGCCAGCAGTTTAACGGGGGGCCCCATGAACACTGAAGCTTTCTTT.

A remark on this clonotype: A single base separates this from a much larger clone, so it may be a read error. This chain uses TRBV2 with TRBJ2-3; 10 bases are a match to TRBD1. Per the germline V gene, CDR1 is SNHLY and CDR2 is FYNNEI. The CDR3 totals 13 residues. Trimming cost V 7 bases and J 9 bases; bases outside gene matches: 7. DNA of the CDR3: TGTGCCAGCAACGGGGACAGGGGAAAAACGCAGTATTTT. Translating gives CASNGDRGKTQYF.

CDR3 in DNA: TGTGCCAGCAGCTGGGGACTCCAGCTAGGAGCTTTCTTT. This sequence encodes CASSWGLQLGAFF. The V and J genes are TRBV7-9 and TRBJ1-1; tentatively, D is TRBD1 (5 bases). Trimming removed 4 bases from V and 10 bases from J, with 16 bases in between. CDR3 size: 13 residues. Germline CDR1 and CDR2: SEHNR and FQNEAQ (reference sequence).

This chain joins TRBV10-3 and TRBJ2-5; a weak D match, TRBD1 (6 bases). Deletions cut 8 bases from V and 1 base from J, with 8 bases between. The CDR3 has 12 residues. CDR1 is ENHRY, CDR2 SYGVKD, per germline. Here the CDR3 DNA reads TGTGCCATCGCAGGGGCCCAAGAGACCCAGTACTTC. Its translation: CAIAGAQETQYF.

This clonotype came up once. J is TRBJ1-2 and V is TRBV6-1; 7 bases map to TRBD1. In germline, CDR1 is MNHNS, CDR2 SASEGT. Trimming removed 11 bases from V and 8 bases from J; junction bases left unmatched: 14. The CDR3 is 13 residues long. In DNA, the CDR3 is TGTGCCGCCCTCGGACAGGACTTTTGGGGCTACACCTTC. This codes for CAALGQDFWGYTF.

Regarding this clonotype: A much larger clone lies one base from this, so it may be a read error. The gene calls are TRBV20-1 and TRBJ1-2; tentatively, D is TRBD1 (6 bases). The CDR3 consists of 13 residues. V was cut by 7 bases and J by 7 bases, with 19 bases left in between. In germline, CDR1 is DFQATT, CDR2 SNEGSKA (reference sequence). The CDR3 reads CSGYAGVPGGYTF. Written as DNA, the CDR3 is TGCAGTGGATACGCAGGGGTACCGGGTGGCTACACCTTC.

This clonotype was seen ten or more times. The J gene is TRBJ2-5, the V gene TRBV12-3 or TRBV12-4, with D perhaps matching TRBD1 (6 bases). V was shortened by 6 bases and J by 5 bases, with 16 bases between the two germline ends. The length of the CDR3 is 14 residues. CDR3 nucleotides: TGTGCCAGCAGACGGGACACGCAAAGGGAGACCCAGTACTTC. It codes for CASRRDTQRETQYF.

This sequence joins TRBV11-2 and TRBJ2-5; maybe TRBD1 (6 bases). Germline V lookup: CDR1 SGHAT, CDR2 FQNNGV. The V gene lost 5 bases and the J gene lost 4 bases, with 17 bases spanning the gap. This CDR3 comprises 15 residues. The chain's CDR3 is CASSPGTHTGETQYF. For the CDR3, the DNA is TGTGCCAGCAGCCCCGGGACACACACGGGAGAGACCCAGTACTTC.

CDR3 sequence reads: CASSYSGSSGNTIYF. Written as DNA, the CDR3 is TGTGCCAGCAGTTACTCAGGAAGCTCTGGAAACACCATATATTTT. J is TRBJ1-3 and V is TRBV6-5, with unresolved D. Trimming left V 0 bases short and J 0 bases short, with 6 bases between. Per the germline V gene, CDR1 is MNHEY and CDR2 is SVGAGI. This CDR3 region has 15 residues.

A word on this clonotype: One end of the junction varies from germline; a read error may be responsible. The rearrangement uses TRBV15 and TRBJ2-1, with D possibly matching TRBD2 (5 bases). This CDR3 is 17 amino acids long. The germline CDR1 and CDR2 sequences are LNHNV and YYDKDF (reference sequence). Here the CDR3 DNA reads TGTGCCACCAGCAGCGTTACGCGGGTTGGGGTCTACAGTGAGCAGTTCTTC. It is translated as CATSSVTRVGVYSEQFF. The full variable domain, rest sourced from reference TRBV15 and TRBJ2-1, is DAMVIQNPRYQVTQFGKPVTLSCSQTLNHNVMYWYQQKSSQAPKLLFHYYDKDFNNEADTPDNFQSRRPNTSFCFLDIRSPGLGDTAMYLCATSSVTRVGVYSEQFFGPGTRLTVL.

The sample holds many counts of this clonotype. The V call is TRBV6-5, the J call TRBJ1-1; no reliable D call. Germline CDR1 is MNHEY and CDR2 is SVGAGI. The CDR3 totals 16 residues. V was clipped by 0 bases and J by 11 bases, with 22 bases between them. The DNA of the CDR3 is TGTGCCAGCAGTTACTCGATAGAGACACGCGGGTTCCCGGCTTTCTTT. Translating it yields CASSYSIETRGFPAFF.

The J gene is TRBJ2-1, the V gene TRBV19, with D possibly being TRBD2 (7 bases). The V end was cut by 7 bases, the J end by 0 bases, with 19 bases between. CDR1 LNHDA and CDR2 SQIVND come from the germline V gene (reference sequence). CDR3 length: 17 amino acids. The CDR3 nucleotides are TGTGCCAGTAAAGGGGGACTAATCGGGAGCTCCTACAATGAGCAGTTCTTC. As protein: CASKGGLIGSSYNEQFF.